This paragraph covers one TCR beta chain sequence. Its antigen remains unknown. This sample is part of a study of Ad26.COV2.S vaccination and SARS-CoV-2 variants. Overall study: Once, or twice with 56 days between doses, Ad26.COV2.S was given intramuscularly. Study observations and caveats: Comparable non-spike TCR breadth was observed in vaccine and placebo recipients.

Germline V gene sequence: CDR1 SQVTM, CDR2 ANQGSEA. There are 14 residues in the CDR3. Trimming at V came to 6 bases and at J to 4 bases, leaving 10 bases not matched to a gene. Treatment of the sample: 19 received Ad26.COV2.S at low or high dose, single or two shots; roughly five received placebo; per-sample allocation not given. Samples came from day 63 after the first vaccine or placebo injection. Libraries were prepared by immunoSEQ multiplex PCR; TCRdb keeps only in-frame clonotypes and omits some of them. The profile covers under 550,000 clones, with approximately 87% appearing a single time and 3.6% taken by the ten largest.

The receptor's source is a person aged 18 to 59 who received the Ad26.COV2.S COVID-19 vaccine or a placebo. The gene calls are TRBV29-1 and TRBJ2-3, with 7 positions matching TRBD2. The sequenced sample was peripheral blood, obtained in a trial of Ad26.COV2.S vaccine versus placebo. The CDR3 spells CSVSLAGPPDTQYF. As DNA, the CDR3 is TGCAGCGTAAGTTTAGCGGGCCCTCCAGATACGCAGTATTTT.